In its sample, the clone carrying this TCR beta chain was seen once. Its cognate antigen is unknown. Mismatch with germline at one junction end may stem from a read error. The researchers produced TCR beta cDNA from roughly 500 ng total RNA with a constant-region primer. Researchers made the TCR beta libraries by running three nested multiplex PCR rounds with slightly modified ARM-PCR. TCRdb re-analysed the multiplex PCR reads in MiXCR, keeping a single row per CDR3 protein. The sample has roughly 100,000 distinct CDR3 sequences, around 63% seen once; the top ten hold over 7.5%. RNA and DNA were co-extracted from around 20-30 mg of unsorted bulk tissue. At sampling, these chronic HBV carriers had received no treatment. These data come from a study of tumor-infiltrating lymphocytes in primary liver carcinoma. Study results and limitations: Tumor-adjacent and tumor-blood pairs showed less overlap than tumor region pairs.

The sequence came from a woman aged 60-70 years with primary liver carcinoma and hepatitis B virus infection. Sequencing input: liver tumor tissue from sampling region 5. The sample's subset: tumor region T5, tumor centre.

CDR3 DNA: TGTGCCAGCGCCCTGGGACTAGTGGGAGGTAGGACCGGGGAGCTGTTCTTT. This gives the protein CASALGLVGGRTGELFF. The chain recombines TRBV6-1 with TRBJ2-2, with 8 bases aligning to TRBD2. CDR1 MNHNS and CDR2 SASEGT come from the germline V gene. The CDR3 spans 17 residues.